This T cell receptor (beta chain) was identified in a study of shared clonotypes between healthy human individuals. Germline assignment: CDR1 SGHNT and CDR2 YYREEE (reference sequence). The CDR3 covers 15 residues. J was trimmed by 2 bases and V by 5 bases; bases with no gene match: 2. Sequencing was performed with immunoSEQ multiplex PCR; in TCRdb, only in-frame clones are kept and a portion is missing. The sample carries some 1 million clones, more than 60% recorded once. This clone was detected ten times or more. The TCR originated in a man younger than 35 in good health. The sequencing input was memory CD4+ T cells sorted from blood. Regarding subset: CD45RA-negative fraction. V is TRBV5-4 and J is TRBJ2-4; TRBD2 matches 12 bases. DNA for the CDR3: TGTGCCAGCAGTCTAGCGGGGGGGACCAAAAACATTCAGTACTTC. It encodes CASSLAGGTKNIQYF. The complete variable domain, with remaining parts taken from reference TRBV5-4 and TRBJ2-4, reads ETGVTQSPTHLIKTRGQQVTLRCSSQSGHNTVSWYQQALGQGPQFIFQYYREEENGRGNFPPRFSGLQFPNYSSELNVNALELDDSALYLCASSLAGGTKNIQYFGAGTRLSVL.